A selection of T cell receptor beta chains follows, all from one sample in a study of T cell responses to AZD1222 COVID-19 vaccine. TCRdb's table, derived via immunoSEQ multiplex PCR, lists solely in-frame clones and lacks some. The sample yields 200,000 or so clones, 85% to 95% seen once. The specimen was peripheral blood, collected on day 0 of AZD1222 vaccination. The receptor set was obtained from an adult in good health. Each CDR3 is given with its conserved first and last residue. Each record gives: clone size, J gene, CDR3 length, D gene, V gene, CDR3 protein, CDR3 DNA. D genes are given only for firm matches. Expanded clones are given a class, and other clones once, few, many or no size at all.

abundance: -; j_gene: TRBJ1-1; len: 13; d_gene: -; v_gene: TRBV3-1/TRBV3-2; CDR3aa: CASSPQSNTEAFF; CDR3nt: TGTGCCAGCAGCCCACAGTCGAACACTGAAGCTTTCTTT
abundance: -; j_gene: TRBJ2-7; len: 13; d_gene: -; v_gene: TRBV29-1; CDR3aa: CSAKGHSSYEQYF; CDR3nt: TGCAGCGCTAAGGGACATTCCTCCTACGAGCAGTACTTC
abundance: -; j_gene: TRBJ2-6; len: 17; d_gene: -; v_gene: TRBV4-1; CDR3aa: CASSQGSEASGANVLTF; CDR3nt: TGCGCCAGCAGCCAAGGGTCTGAGGCCTCTGGGGCCAACGTCCTGACTTTC
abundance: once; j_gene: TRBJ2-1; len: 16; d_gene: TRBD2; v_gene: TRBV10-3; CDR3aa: CAISAASGGVGNEQFF; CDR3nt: TGTGCCATCAGTGCGGCTAGCGGGGGGGTAGGCAATGAGCAGTTCTTC
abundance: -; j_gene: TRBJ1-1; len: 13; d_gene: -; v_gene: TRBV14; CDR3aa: CASSRARGTEAFF; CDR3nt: TGTGCCAGCAGCCGGGCCCGCGGCACTGAAGCTTTCTTT
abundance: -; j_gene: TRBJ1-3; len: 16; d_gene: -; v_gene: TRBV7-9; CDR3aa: CASSFYTGREGNTIYF; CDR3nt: TGTGCCAGCAGCTTCTATACAGGGAGGGAGGGAAACACCATATATTTT
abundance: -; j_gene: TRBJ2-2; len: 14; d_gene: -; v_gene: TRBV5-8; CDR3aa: CASSLGGHTGELFF; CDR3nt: TGTGCCAGCAGCCTCGGGGGACACACCGGGGAGCTGTTTTTT
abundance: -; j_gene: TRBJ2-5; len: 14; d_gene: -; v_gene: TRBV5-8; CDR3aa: CASSIGQYQETQYF; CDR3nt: TGTGCCAGCAGCATCGGACAATACCAAGAGACCCAGTACTTC
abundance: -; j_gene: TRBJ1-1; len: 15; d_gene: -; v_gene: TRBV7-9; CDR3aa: CASSLGHGGITEAFF; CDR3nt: TGTGCCAGCAGCTTAGGGCACGGGGGGATCACTGAAGCTTTCTTT
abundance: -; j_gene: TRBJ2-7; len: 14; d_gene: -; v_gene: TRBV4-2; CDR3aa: CASSPSDTAYEQYF; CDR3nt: TGTGCCAGCAGCCCCTCGGACACAGCCTACGAGCAGTACTTC
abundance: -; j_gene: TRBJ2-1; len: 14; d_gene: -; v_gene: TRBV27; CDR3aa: CASSGGASYNEQFF; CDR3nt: TGTGCCAGCAGTGGAGGGGCCTCCTACAATGAGCAGTTCTTC
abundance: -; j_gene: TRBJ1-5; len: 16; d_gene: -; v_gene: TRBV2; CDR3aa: CASSGTGTYSNQPQHF; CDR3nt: TGTGCCAGCAGCGGCACCGGGACATATAGCAATCAGCCCCAGCATTTT
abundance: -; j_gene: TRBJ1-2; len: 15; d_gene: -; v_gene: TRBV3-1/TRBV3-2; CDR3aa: CASSPRLGPPGGYTF; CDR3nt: TGTGCCAGCAGCCCCCGTTTGGGACCCCCTGGTGGCTACACCTTC
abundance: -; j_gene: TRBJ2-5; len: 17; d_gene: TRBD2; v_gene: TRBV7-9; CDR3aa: CASTVTLSGAFQETQYF; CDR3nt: TGTGCCAGCACCGTAACCCTTAGCGGGGCTTTCCAAGAGACCCAGTACTTC
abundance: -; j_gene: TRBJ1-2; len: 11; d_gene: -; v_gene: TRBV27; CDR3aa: CASSLLGGYTF; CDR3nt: TGTGCCAGCAGTTTACTGGGGGGCTACACCTTC
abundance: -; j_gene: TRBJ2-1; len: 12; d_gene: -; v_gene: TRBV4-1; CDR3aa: CASSQDSNEQFF; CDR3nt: TGCGCCAGCAGCCAGGATAGCAATGAGCAGTTCTTC